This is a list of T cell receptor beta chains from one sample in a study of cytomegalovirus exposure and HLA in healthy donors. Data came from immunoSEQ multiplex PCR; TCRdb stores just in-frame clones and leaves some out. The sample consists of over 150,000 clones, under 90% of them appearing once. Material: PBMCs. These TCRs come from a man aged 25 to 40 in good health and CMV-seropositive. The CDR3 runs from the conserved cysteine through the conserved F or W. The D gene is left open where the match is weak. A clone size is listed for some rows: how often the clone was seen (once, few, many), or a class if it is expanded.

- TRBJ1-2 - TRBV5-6 TGTGCCAGCAGCTTGTGGGCAGACAACTATGGCTACACCTTC CASSLWADNYGYTF
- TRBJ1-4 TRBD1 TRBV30 TGTGCCTGGAGTGTAAGCCCGGGACAGCTTAGTGAAAAACTGTTTTTT CAWSVSPGQLSEKLFF
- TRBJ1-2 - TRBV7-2 TGTGCCAGCAGCTTAGGGGGGGAGAACTATGGCTACACCTTC CASSLGGENYGYTF
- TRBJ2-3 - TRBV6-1 TGTGCCAGCAGTGAAATAAGAGGTACAGATACGCAGTATTTT CASSEIRGTDTQYF
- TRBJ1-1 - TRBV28 TGTGCCAGCAGGAGCGGGGACACTGAAGCTTTCTTT CASRSGDTEAFF
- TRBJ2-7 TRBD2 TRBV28 TGTGCCAGCAGTTTCGTAGCGGGAGAGTCGTACGAGCAGTACTTC CASSFVAGESYEQYF
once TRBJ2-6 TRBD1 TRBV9 TGTGCCAGCAGACGGACAGGGCAAACCGGGGCCAACGTCCTGACTTTC CASRRTGQTGANVLTF
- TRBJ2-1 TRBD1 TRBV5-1 TGCGCCAGCAGCTCTATCCCCCCGGGACAGTACCAAAATGAGCAGTTCTTC CASSSIPPGQYQNEQFF
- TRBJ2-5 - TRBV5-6 TGTGCCAGCAGCTTGGCTGTGTACCAAGAGACCCAGTACTTC CASSLAVYQETQYF
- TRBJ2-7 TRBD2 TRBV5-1 TGCGCCAGCAGCAGAGGGACTAGCGGGAGGAACCCCATTACGGACGAGCAGTACTTC CASSRGTSGRNPITDEQYF
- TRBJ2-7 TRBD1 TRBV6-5 TGTGCCAGCAGTTCGGACAGGGGCTCCTACGAGCAGTACTTC CASSSDRGSYEQYF
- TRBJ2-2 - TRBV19 TGTGCCAGTAAGGGACTCAACACCGGGGAGCTGTTTTTT CASKGLNTGELFF
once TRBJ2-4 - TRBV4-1 TGCGCCAGCAGCCCCCGATACGGCAAAAACATTCAGTACTTC CASSPRYGKNIQYF
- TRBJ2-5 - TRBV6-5 TGTGCCAGCAGTCCGACACGTCAGGAGACCCAGTACTTC CASSPTRQETQYF